Each of the 16 T cell receptor beta chains below was sequenced from the same sample in a study of blood T cell repertoires in COVID-19. Assay: immunoSEQ multiplex PCR; the TCRdb copy retains only in-frame clones and omits some. The repertoire includes 290,000 or so clones, about 89% of them detected once, and 2% to 2.5% sits in the top ten. Sequenced: peripheral blood. All receptors come from a woman in her 30s with COVID-19, enrolled during active disease.

The gene calls are TRBV7-3 and TRBJ2-1; 8 bases agree with TRBD1. The CDR3 runs 14 residues. CDR1 and CDR2 from the germline V gene are SGHTA and FQGTGA. With V trimmed by 5 bases and J by 8 bases, 8 bases remained unmatched. The CDR3 is CASSPGTGEHEQFF. The CDR3 region has the DNA TGTGCCAGCAGCCCTGGGACAGGTGAACATGAGCAGTTCTTC.

This clone was observed a handful of times. The chain carries TRBV5-5 and TRBJ2-2, with D maybe TRBD1 (5 bases). V lost 4 bases to trimming and J lost 3 bases, with 13 bases between them. Germline V gene lookup returns CDR1 SGHKS and CDR2 YYEKEE (reference sequence). The CDR3 loop spans 15 amino acids. The chain's CDR3 is CASSKDISDTGELFF. The CDR3 DNA follows: TGTGCCAGCAGCAAGGACATCTCCGACACCGGGGAGCTGTTTTTT.

The V gene is TRBV30, the J gene TRBJ1-1; D perhaps matches TRBD1 (5 bases). Per the germline V gene, CDR1 is GTSNPN and CDR2 is SVGIG (reference sequence). There are 13 residues in the CDR3. The ends were cut back, 5 bases at V and 0 bases at J, with 10 bases in the middle. In DNA form, the CDR3 reads TGTGCCTGGTCAGACAGCCTGAACACTGAAGCTTTCTTT. Residues: CAWSDSLNTEAFF.

This chain uses TRBV19 with TRBJ2-1, with 7 bases aligning to TRBD2. From germline, CDR1 is LNHDA and CDR2 SQIVND (reference sequence). The CDR3 is 15 amino acids. V shed 4 bases, J shed 12 bases, and the junction held 15 bases outside the gene matches. The CDR3 here is CASSRSNGAGIGQFF. The CDR3 DNA sequence: TGTGCCAGTAGTAGGTCGAACGGAGCGGGAATTGGGCAGTTCTTC.

This sequence joins TRBV7-6 and TRBJ2-1, with TRBD1 identical over 10 bases. CDR1 is SGHVS, CDR2 FNYEAQ, per germline. Germline trimming cut 5 bases from V and 8 bases from J; bases unmatched to any gene: 18. The CDR3 covers 18 residues. The CDR3 bases are TGTGCCAGCAGCGGTCTTTTACCGGGACAGGGGTTTTTGGATGAGCAGTTCTTC. This encodes CASSGLLPGQGFLDEQFF.

This clone was recorded once. The chain couples TRBV5-8 to TRBJ2-7; D call uncertain. Germline V gene lookup returns CDR1 SGHTS and CDR2 YDEGEE. The V end lost 2 bases, the J end lost 0 bases, and 12 bases lay between the germline ends. The CDR3 extends over 15 amino acids. The CDR3 DNA is TGTGCCAGCAGCTTCGATTTAACAGTCTCCTACGAGCAGTACTTC. It codes for CASSFDLTVSYEQYF.

V is TRBV27 and J is TRBJ2-7; 8 bases are a match to TRBD2. The CDR3 runs to 13 residues. The V gene's germline CDR1 is MNHEY and CDR2 SMNVEV (reference sequence). With V trimmed by 3 bases and J by 5 bases, 3 bases remained unmatched. The CDR3 here is CASSLRGVDEQYF. In nucleotides, the CDR3 is TGTGCCAGCAGTTTGCGGGGGGTCGACGAGCAGTACTTC.

The chain couples TRBV7-2 to TRBJ1-6; D is perhaps TRBD1 (5 bases). CDR3 length: 15 amino acids. Germline CDR1 is SGHTA and CDR2 is FQGNSA. V was trimmed by 4 bases and J by 5 bases, leaving 12 bases between them. In DNA form, the CDR3 reads TGTGCCAGCAGCTCCGTTGGGGGGAATAATTCACCCCTCCACTTT. The encoded protein is CASSSVGGNNSPLHF.

This clone was seen just once. V gene TRBV11-2 combines with J gene TRBJ2-7; possible D gene TRBD2, 6 bases. Germline CDR1 and CDR2: SGHAT and FQNNGV. V was shortened by 0 bases and J by 0 bases, with 12 bases between the two germline ends. The CDR3 totals 16 residues. The CDR3 loop is CASSLEVIAASYEQYF. The CDR3 DNA sequence: TGTGCCAGCAGCTTAGAGGTAATAGCGGCCTCCTACGAGCAGTACTTC.

This clone was seen only a few times. Here the CDR3 reads CASSFTGSGNQPQHF. The CDR3 DNA reads TGCGCCAGCAGCTTCACAGGGAGTGGCAATCAGCCCCAGCATTTT. The chain is built from TRBV5-1 and TRBJ1-5; the D gene is possibly TRBD1 (6 bases). The CDR3 sequence is 15 residues long. Per germline, CDR1 SGHRS and CDR2 YFSETQ. Deletions cut 2 bases from V and 2 bases from J, with 11 bases between.

Here the CDR3 DNA reads TGTGCCAGCAGCTCCGGGACAGGGGTTGGAAACACCATATATTTT. Its translation is CASSSGTGVGNTIYF. This chain uses TRBV5-4 with TRBJ1-3; 10 nucleotides align to TRBD1. The CDR3 runs 15 residues. The germline CDR1 and CDR2 sequences are SGHNT and YYREEE (reference sequence). Trimming at V came to 3 bases and at J to 3 bases, leaving 3 bases not matched to a gene.

This chain joins TRBV6-1 and TRBJ1-6, with TRBD1 matching 7 bases. With V trimmed by 4 bases and J by 8 bases, 11 bases remained unmatched. There are 16 residues in the CDR3. The germline V gene encodes CDR1 MNHNS and CDR2 SASEGT. CDR3 in amino acids: CASSGGRGTDDSPLHF. In DNA, the CDR3 is TGTGCCAGCAGTGGCGGACGTGGGACAGACGATTCACCCCTCCACTTT.

The V call is TRBV7-2, the J call TRBJ1-1; the D gene is possibly TRBD1 (6 bases). V was trimmed by 5 bases and J by 1 base, leaving 11 bases between them. This CDR3 has 14 amino acids. CDR1 and CDR2 (germline): SGHTA, FQGNSA. CDR3 in amino acids: CASSPIGGNTEAFF. The CDR3 DNA is TGTGCCAGCAGCCCAATAGGGGGGAACACTGAAGCTTTCTTT.

The CDR3 nucleotides are TGTGCCAGCAGCGCCCGGACGGGAGGTTACCACGAGCAGTACTTC. Translating it yields CASSARTGGYHEQYF. The chain is built from TRBV7-2 and TRBJ2-7, with 7 nucleotides matching TRBD2. CDR3 length: 15 amino acids. The junction had 12 bases not matched to a gene; V was cut back by 5 bases and J by 5 bases. Germline values: CDR1 SGHTA, CDR2 FQGNSA.

V and J are TRBV9 and TRBJ2-7; no clear D gene. This CDR3 contains 13 residues. The ends were cut back, 3 bases at V and 0 bases at J, with 7 bases in the middle. Germline assignment: CDR1 SGDLS and CDR2 YYNGEE. The CDR3 DNA reads as TGTGCCAGCAGCGGAAGCGACTCCTACGAGCAGTACTTC. Translating it yields CASSGSDSYEQYF.

The V and J genes are TRBV25-1 and TRBJ2-5, with 14 bases fitting TRBD2. The CDR3 spans 17 residues. Germline V lookup: CDR1 MGHDK, CDR2 SYGVNS. The V gene end was trimmed by 3 bases and the J gene end by 4 bases; junction bases not matched to a gene: 7. The CDR3 here is CASSDDGTSGRGETQYF. For the CDR3, the DNA is TGTGCCAGCAGTGACGACGGGACTAGCGGGAGAGGAGAGACCCAGTACTTC.